This T cell receptor beta chain was sequenced in a study of T cell repertoires and Cas9 in healthy adults. V was pared by 0 bases and J by 4 bases, with 15 bases between. CDR3 length equals 16 residues. The germline gives CDR1 SGHVS, CDR2 FQNEAQ. Some clones are missing from TCRdb's copy, which holds only in-frame ones; the method was immunoSEQ multiplex PCR. The data contain around 20,000 clones, roughly nine tenths of them singletons. The chain employs TRBV7-8 and TRBJ1-2, with a tentative D call TRBD1 (6 bases). The sequencing input was CD4+ effector T cells (CD127+, CD25-, CD137-, CD154-) from PBMCs; culture status not recorded. This receptor was identified in a human donor in good health. CDR3 protein: CASSLALTGTGYGYTF. DNA for the CDR3: TGTGCCAGCAGCTTAGCGCTAACAGGGACGGGCTATGGCTACACCTTC.